Each of the 2 T cell receptor beta chains below was sequenced from the same sample in a study of shared clonotypes between healthy human individuals. Using immunoSEQ multiplex PCR, the repertoire was profiled, and TCRdb retains in-frame clones only, with some absent. The sample lists around 600,000 clones, about 98% occurring once. Naive CD8 isolation took CD45RO-negative cells positively selected for CCR7 and excluded terminally differentiated effector memory CD45RA+ cells. Sequencing was performed on naive CD8+ T cells sorted from blood. The receptors originated from a man aged 30 to 39 in good health.

The chain carries TRBV25-1 and TRBJ2-1, with D possibly TRBD2 on 6 matching bases. Germline CDR1 MGHDK, CDR2 SYGVNS. This CDR3 is 14 amino acids long. Trimming shortened V by 4 bases and J by 1 base, and 8 bases separated the two germline ends. The CDR3 is CASSGRGSYNEQFF. DNA for the CDR3: TGTGCCAGCAGTGGTCGGGGGTCCTACAATGAGCAGTTCTTC.

This clone has only a few counts. The chain uses TRBV6-5 and TRBJ2-2; 11 nucleotides align to TRBD2. The length of the CDR3 is 15 residues. V was clipped by 5 bases and J by 6 bases; unmatched bases: 5. The germline gives CDR1 MNHEY, CDR2 SVGAGI. This CDR3 is CASSRGLAGAGELFF. For the CDR3, the DNA is TGTGCCAGCAGTCGAGGACTAGCGGGCGCCGGGGAGCTGTTTTTT.